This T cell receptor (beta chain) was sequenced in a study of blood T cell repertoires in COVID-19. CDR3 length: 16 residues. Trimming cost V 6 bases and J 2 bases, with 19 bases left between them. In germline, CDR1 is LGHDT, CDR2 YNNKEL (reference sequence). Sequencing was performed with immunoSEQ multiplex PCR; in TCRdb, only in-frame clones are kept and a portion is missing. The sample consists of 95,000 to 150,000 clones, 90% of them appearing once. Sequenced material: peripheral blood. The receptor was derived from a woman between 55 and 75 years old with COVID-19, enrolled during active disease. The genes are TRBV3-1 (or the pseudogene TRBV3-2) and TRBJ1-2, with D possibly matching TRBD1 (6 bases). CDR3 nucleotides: TGTGCCAGCAGAGCAACGCTTATAACAGGGAACTATGGCTACACCTTC. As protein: CASRATLITGNYGYTF.